A selection of T cell receptor beta chains follows, all from one sample in a study of OX40 agonist ivuxolimab in advanced cancers. Produced via immunoSEQ multiplex PCR; TCRdb's table is partial and in-frame only. This repertoire shows about 120,000 clones, around 89% found once; its top ten account for approximately 0.51%. Sequenced material: CD4+ or CD8+ T cells sorted from blood, taken in a trial of the OX40 agonist ivuxolimab. These TCRs come from an adult with an advanced solid tumor such as melanoma, head and neck, liver or kidney cancer. Each CDR3 is given with its conserved first and last residue. The D gene is left open where the match is weak. Rows give clone size only sometimes, using once, few, many, or a class for an expanded clone.

DNA,CDR3,size,J,D,V
TGTGCCAGTAGTACAGGACAGGATAATTCACCCCTCCACTTT,CASSTGQDNSPLHF,NA,TRBJ1-6,TRBD1,TRBV19
TGCGCCAGCAGCCAGGCAGGGTTCCTTGGTGGCTACACCTTC,CASSQAGFLGGYTF,once,TRBJ1-2,NA,TRBV4-3
TGTGCCACCTCCGGGACAGGGAATACTGAAGCTTTCTTT,CATSGTGNTEAFF,NA,TRBJ1-1,TRBD1,TRBV2
TGCAGCGTTTCCTCGGGGCAGGGTATTTCAGAGACCCAGTACTTC,CSVSSGQGISETQYF,NA,TRBJ2-5,NA,TRBV29-1
TGTGCCATCAGCTCCGGGACAGGGGATGTCGGGGAGCTGTTTTTT,CAISSGTGDVGELFF,NA,TRBJ2-2,TRBD1,TRBV10-3
TGTGCCAGCAGCAAAAGGACCAACTACGAGCAGTACTTC,CASSKRTNYEQYF,NA,TRBJ2-7,NA,TRBV21-1
TGTGCCAGCAGTCCTCAGGGGAACACAGATACGCAGTATTTT,CASSPQGNTDTQYF,NA,TRBJ2-3,NA,TRBV7-9
TGTGCCAGCAGCTTGCTCGGGACAGGTCTCGGAAAACTGTTTTTT,CASSLLGTGLGKLFF,NA,TRBJ1-4,TRBD1,TRBV7-9
TGTGCCAGCGGGGGGGTAGAAGCTTTCTTT,CASGGVEAFF,NA,TRBJ1-1,NA,TRBV28
TGTGCCAGCTCACCCCGGACAGCGAATAATGAGCAGTTCTTC,CASSPRTANNEQFF,NA,TRBJ2-1,NA,TRBV18
TGTGCCAGCAAGACTAGCGGGGGCACAGATACGCAGTATTTT,CASKTSGGTDTQYF,NA,TRBJ2-3,TRBD2,TRBV6-1
TGTGCCAGCAGACAAGGACGGGAGTCAGGGGAGACCCAGTACTTC,CASRQGRESGETQYF,NA,TRBJ2-5,NA,TRBV28
TGCGCCAGCAGCTTGGGTGGGGACAACAATGAGCAGTTCTTC,CASSLGGDNNEQFF,NA,TRBJ2-1,NA,TRBV5-1
TGTGCCAGCAGCTTGGGGACAGGGAGCTCCTATAATCCACCCCTCCACTTT,CASSLGTGSSYNPPLHF,NA,TRBJ1-6,TRBD1,TRBV5-4
TGTGCCAGCAGGCCTTCGGGATTCTCCTACGAGCAGTACTTC,CASRPSGFSYEQYF,NA,TRBJ2-7,NA,TRBV6-6
TGTGCCAGCACCCACTCCTACGAGCAGTACTTC,CASTHSYEQYF,NA,TRBJ2-7,NA,TRBV2
TGTGCCAGCAGTTCCCTCGAAGGGGGCGTCTATGGCTACACCTTC,CASSSLEGGVYGYTF,NA,TRBJ1-2,TRBD1,TRBV27
TGTGCCAGCAGAGTTTCGAAAGTCAGGGGAAGAAGCACCGGGGAGCTGTTTTTT,CASRVSKVRGRSTGELFF,NA,TRBJ2-2,NA,TRBV28
TGTGCCAGCAGTTACGGGCAGGGGGCCACCGGGGAGCTGTTTTTT,CASSYGQGATGELFF,NA,TRBJ2-2,TRBD1,TRBV6-5
TGTGCCAGCAGCCCCCAGAGAGGGGACACTGAAGCTTTCTTT,CASSPQRGDTEAFF,NA,TRBJ1-1,NA,TRBV11-2
TGCGCCAGCAGCCAAGATGGTTGGCCGGCCGGGAATTCACCCCTCCACTTT,CASSQDGWPAGNSPLHF,once,TRBJ1-6,NA,TRBV4-3
TGTGCCAGCAGTTTCGTCCGGGGGGTACAGAATGAGCAGTTCTTC,CASSFVRGVQNEQFF,NA,TRBJ2-1,TRBD2,TRBV28